The rows below give T cell receptor beta chains drawn from one sample of a study of CD8 T cells in Susac syndrome. TCRdb itself ran the immunoSEQ multiplex PCR reads through MiXCR, one entry per CDR3 protein. Seen here are about 100,000 distinct CDR3 sequences, around 95% observed once, and the top ten hold 0.3%. The sample consisted of CD8+ T cells from PBMCs. These receptors were obtained from a human donor with Susac syndrome. Both conserved end residues are part of each CDR3. D genes are given only for firm matches. Expanded clones get a size class; other rows say once, few or many, or leave the size out.

CDR3nt,CDR3aa,abundance,j_gene,v_gene,d_gene
TGTGCCACCAGCGAGACCCGGGGAGAAAACACTGAAGCTTTCTTT,CATSETRGENTEAFF,-,TRBJ1-1,TRBV15,-
TGTGCCATCGTCCTAGGAGACGCAGAGTACTTC,CAIVLGDAEYF,-,TRBJ2-7,TRBV2,-
TGTGCCAGCAGTGACCTAGGCGGCTACACCTTC,CASSDLGGYTF,-,TRBJ1-2,TRBV3-1,-
TGTGCCAGCAGCTTGAGCAGGCAAGAGACCCAGTACTTC,CASSLSRQETQYF,-,TRBJ2-5,TRBV7-9,-
TGTGCCAGCAGCTCGGACAGGGACTCCTACAATGAGCAGTTCTTC,CASSSDRDSYNEQFF,-,TRBJ2-1,TRBV7-8,TRBD1
TGTGCCAGCAGCCCCGACCACTACGAGCAGTACTTC,CASSPDHYEQYF,-,TRBJ2-7,TRBV28,-
TGTGCCAGCAGCTTAGAAGGCGGGAACCCCTCCGAGCAGTACTTC,CASSLEGGNPSEQYF,-,TRBJ2-7,TRBV5-4,-
TGTGCCAGCAGCTTAAATGGCCAGACTCCGCGAGGCTACACCTTC,CASSLNGQTPRGYTF,-,TRBJ1-2,TRBV7-9,-
TGTGCCAGCACCAAGGACGGCTATGGCTACACCTTC,CASTKDGYGYTF,-,TRBJ1-2,TRBV9,-
TGTGCCAGCTCACCTCGGATAGATGAAAAACTGTTTTTT,CASSPRIDEKLFF,-,TRBJ1-4,TRBV18,-
TGTGCCACCCTTCCGGGACTCAACACCGGGGAGCTGTTTTTT,CATLPGLNTGELFF,-,TRBJ2-2,TRBV15,-
TGTGCCAGCAGCCGATTACTAGGCGATGAGCAGTTCTTC,CASSRLLGDEQFF,-,TRBJ2-1,TRBV7-2,-
TGTGCCAGCGGCGAGCAGTACTTC,CASGEQYF,-,TRBJ2-7,TRBV2,-
TGTGCCAGCAGCCAAAAGAGGAGCGGGGGTTCTGGGGCCAACGTCCTGACTTTC,CASSQKRSGGSGANVLTF,once,TRBJ2-6,TRBV14,TRBD2
TGTGCCAAGGGGGACAGGGCGAACACCGGGGAGCTGTTTTTT,CAKGDRANTGELFF,-,TRBJ2-2,TRBV19,TRBD1
TGTGCCAGTAGTTGGACAGGGAGAGGGATGAACACTGAAGCTTTCTTT,CASSWTGRGMNTEAFF,-,TRBJ1-1,TRBV19,TRBD1
TGTGCCAGCAGCGCGGGGGGGTTTGATGAGCAGTTCTTC,CASSAGGFDEQFF,-,TRBJ2-1,TRBV7-3,TRBD2
TGCAGTGCTGCTTCTAGCGGGGGAGCCTACGAGCAGTACTTC,CSAASSGGAYEQYF,-,TRBJ2-7,TRBV20-1,TRBD2
TGCGCCAGTAAATACACCCTTTCCCAGAACACTGAAGCTTTCTTT,CASKYTLSQNTEAFF,-,TRBJ1-1,TRBV4-1,-
TGTGCCACGGAAAAACACACAGATACGCAGTATTTT,CATEKHTDTQYF,-,TRBJ2-3,TRBV2,-
TGCAGCGTTGGGGCGGGAAGCCCTAACTATGGCTACACCTTC,CSVGAGSPNYGYTF,-,TRBJ1-2,TRBV29-1,-
TGTGCCAGCACCCCGGAAGGGCGGATGAACACTGAAGCTTTCTTT,CASTPEGRMNTEAFF,-,TRBJ1-1,TRBV12-3/TRBV12-4,-
TGTGCCAGCAGCTACCCGGGACAGCTCACAGATACGCAGTATTTT,CASSYPGQLTDTQYF,-,TRBJ2-3,TRBV7-6,TRBD1
TGTGCCAGCTCCCTAGGTACGGACGGGAGCAATCAGCCCCAGCATTTT,CASSLGTDGSNQPQHF,-,TRBJ1-5,TRBV18,-
TGTGCCAGCAGCCCTCCGGGTGGACGCCGGACCCAGTACTTC,CASSPPGGRRTQYF,-,TRBJ2-5,TRBV3-1,-
TGTGCCAGCAGCGTGACAGGGGGCGGCACTGAAGCTTTCTTT,CASSVTGGGTEAFF,-,TRBJ1-1,TRBV3-1,TRBD1
TGCAGCGTTGTTTTAGCTAACTATGGCTACACCTTC,CSVVLANYGYTF,-,TRBJ1-2,TRBV29-1,-
TGCAGTGCTAGCGGGAGCCCCCAAGAGACCCAGTACTTC,CSASGSPQETQYF,-,TRBJ2-5,TRBV20-1,-
TGTGCCAGCAGCTTCCGGACAGGGTGGTCCGGTGAGCAGTTCTTC,CASSFRTGWSGEQFF,-,TRBJ2-1,TRBV7-8,TRBD1
TGTGCCACCAGTGATTCCGGGACAGGTTCGGATACGCAGTATTTT,CATSDSGTGSDTQYF,-,TRBJ2-3,TRBV24-1,TRBD1
TGTGCCAGCACCCCCGGGCCTAACTATGGCTACACCTTC,CASTPGPNYGYTF,-,TRBJ1-2,TRBV7-2,-
TGCAGCGCTGGACGGATGAACACTGAAGCTTTCTTT,CSAGRMNTEAFF,once,TRBJ1-1,TRBV29-1,-
TGTGCCAGCAGCTTCGGTCCTAGCAATCAGCCCCAGCATTTT,CASSFGPSNQPQHF,-,TRBJ1-5,TRBV7-8,-
TGCAGTGCCCCCGCGGGATGGCGAAATGAGCAGTTCTTC,CSAPAGWRNEQFF,-,TRBJ2-1,TRBV20-1,-
TGTGCCACCAGCAGCGATCTACAGGGGCGGAACACCGGGGAGCTGTTTTTT,CATSSDLQGRNTGELFF,-,TRBJ2-2,TRBV15,TRBD1
TGCAGTGCTTGTCGGACAGGGCTTGAAGCTTTCTTT,CSACRTGLEAFF,-,TRBJ1-1,TRBV20-1,TRBD1
TGCGCCAGCAACCGACGACAGGGTTTTATCTACGAGCAGTACTTC,CASNRRQGFIYEQYF,-,TRBJ2-7,TRBV23-1,TRBD1
TGCAGCGTTGACAGGGGGCAAGATACGCAGTATTTT,CSVDRGQDTQYF,-,TRBJ2-3,TRBV29-1,TRBD1
TGTGCCAGCAGTGACTCGCGGGTGCCCAGCTCCTACGAGCAGTACTTC,CASSDSRVPSSYEQYF,-,TRBJ2-7,TRBV6-4,-
TGTGCCAGCAGTGCTTTCAGCAACACCGGGGAGCTGTTTTTT,CASSAFSNTGELFF,-,TRBJ2-2,TRBV2,-
TGTGCCAGCAGTTTCGGGCAGCTTGAAGCTTTCTTT,CASSFGQLEAFF,-,TRBJ1-1,TRBV12-3/TRBV12-4,-
TGTGCCAGCAGCTTGTCCGCCGGGACGGGAGGCAATCAGCCCCAGCATTTT,CASSLSAGTGGNQPQHF,-,TRBJ1-5,TRBV5-6,-
TGTGCCAGCAGCTTGGGAGGGTCTGACGGAGCCCAGTACTTC,CASSLGGSDGAQYF,-,TRBJ2-5,TRBV5-6,-
TGCGCCAGCAGCTTGTCGGGGGTGAACACTGAAGCTTTCTTT,CASSLSGVNTEAFF,-,TRBJ1-1,TRBV5-1,-
TGCGCCAGCAGCCAAAGGGTGGACAGTATGGACACTGAAGCTTTCTTT,CASSQRVDSMDTEAFF,-,TRBJ1-1,TRBV4-1,-
TGTGCCAGCAGCTTGGCCAGCGGGGACTCGGGCTCTGGAAACACCATATATTTT,CASSLASGDSGSGNTIYF,-,TRBJ1-3,TRBV11-2,-
TGTGCCAGCAACCATGGGACTACCACCCGCAGCGAGCAGTACTTC,CASNHGTTTRSEQYF,-,TRBJ2-7,TRBV11-1,TRBD2
TGTGCCAGCGCGGGGATACTAGGGGCCTATGGCTACACCTTC,CASAGILGAYGYTF,-,TRBJ1-2,TRBV18,-